The present entry profiles one T cell receptor beta chain with its context. The antigen is not known. The data were obtained in a study of T-cell reconstitution after alpha-beta-depleted transplantation in children. General study findings and limits: Among T cells one year after transplant, newly produced cells accounted for most counts and diversity.

The V end was cut by 5 bases, the J end by 5 bases, with 12 bases between. The CDR3 consists of 13 residues. Germline CDR1 reads SGHAT; CDR2 reads FQDESV (reference sequence). TCRbeta library preparation incorporated unique molecular identifiers. TCRdb reanalysed the PCR reads using MiXCR and keeps one entry per CDR3 protein. The sample has 250,000 to 400,000 distinct CDR3 sequences; around 25% are singletons. Source: PBMCs, mostly from graft donor cells, taken 180 days after TCRalphabeta/CD19-depleted stem cell transplant. The TCR was taken from a male patient aged 10-17 years who had a stem cell transplant for acute lymphoblastic leukemia, so the T cells may come from the graft donor. This chain joins TRBV11-1 and TRBJ2-5, with D maybe TRBD2 (6 bases). The CDR3 protein is CASSPGLIETQYF. Written as DNA, the CDR3 is TGTGCCAGCAGCCCGGGACTTATCGAGACCCAGTACTTC.